One and the same sample provided the 27 T cell receptor beta chains below, sequenced in a study of shared clonotypes between healthy human individuals. Assay used: immunoSEQ multiplex PCR; TCRdb lists only in-frame clones, some missing. The data contain under 700,000 clones, roughly 95% of them singletons. Terminally differentiated effector memory CD45RA+ cells were excluded from the naive CD8 cells, which were CD45RO-negative and positively selected for CCR7. The sequenced material came from naive CD8+ T cells sorted from blood. These receptors all come from a young woman in good health.

V and J are TRBV11-2 and TRBJ2-7; possible D gene TRBD1, 6 bases. V lost 4 bases and J lost 3, with 10 bases in between. CDR1 SGHAT and CDR2 FQNNGV come from the germline V gene. The CDR3 is 13 amino acids. CDR3 residues: CASSWDILYEQYF. DNA for the CDR3: TGTGCCAGCAGCTGGGACATTCTCTACGAGCAGTACTTC.

This chain connects TRBV28 to TRBJ1-2; tentatively, D is TRBD1 (5 bases). Trimming left V 3 bases short and J 6 bases short, with 11 bases between. This CDR3 contains 13 residues. From germline, CDR1 is MDHEN and CDR2 SYDVKM. In DNA form, the CDR3 reads TGTGCCAGCAGTTTCCGAGGGGTGGATGGCTACACCTTC. Translation: CASSFRGVDGYTF.

The V and J genes are TRBV4-1 and TRBJ1-1, with 8 nucleotides matching TRBD1. Germline V gene sequence: CDR1 MGHRA, CDR2 YSYEKL. The CDR3 has 20 amino acids. Trimming removed 0 bases from V and 0 bases from J; junction bases left unmatched: 15. The CDR3 sequence: CASSQDRRDRSLFMNTEAFF. As DNA, the CDR3 is TGCGCCAGCAGCCAAGATAGGCGGGACAGGTCTCTTTTTATGAACACTGAAGCTTTCTTT.

The chain links TRBV7-8 to TRBJ2-7; TRBD1 matches at 8 bases. The CDR3 sequence is 16 residues long. V was pared by 5 bases and J by 7 bases, with 16 bases of the junction left unmatched. Germline V gene lookup returns CDR1 SGHVS and CDR2 FQNEAQ. Here the CDR3 reads CASSPIPGQDDGEQYF. As DNA, the CDR3 is TGTGCCAGCAGCCCGATCCCGGGACAGGACGATGGAGAGCAGTACTTC.

The CDR3 DNA follows: TGTGCCAGCAGTCCTGGAGTTCTCTCCTACAATGAGCAGTTCTTC. It is translated as CASSPGVLSYNEQFF. J is TRBJ2-1 and V is TRBV27; D unresolved. V was trimmed by 5 bases and J by 0 bases, leaving 11 bases between them. The CDR3 totals 15 residues. Per the germline V gene, CDR1 is MNHEY and CDR2 is SMNVEV (reference sequence).

This clone showed up just once. The J gene is TRBJ2-1, the V gene TRBV29-1, with D unclear. Germline V gives CDR1 SQVTM, CDR2 ANQGSEA. This CDR3 has 10 residues. The CDR3 is CCWAYNEQFF. As DNA, the CDR3 is TGCTGCTGGGCCTACAATGAGCAGTTCTTC.

The chain has TRBV5-1 and TRBJ1-5; D is uncertain. The germline V and J ends were trimmed by 6 bases and 0 bases, with 10 bases remaining between them. This CDR3 region has 14 residues. Germline loops: CDR1 SGHRS, CDR2 YFSETQ. The DNA of the CDR3 is TGCGCCAGCAACTATAGAAGTAGCAATCAGCCCCAGCATTTT. This codes for CASNYRSSNQPQHF.

The chain employs TRBV7-9 and TRBJ2-1, with D maybe TRBD2 (5 bases). Looked up from germline, CDR1 is SEHNR and CDR2 is FQNEAQ (reference sequence). Trimming stripped 5 bases from V and 6 bases from J, with 14 bases between. This CDR3 has 14 amino acids. The CDR3 nucleotides are TGTGCCAGCAGCGCGGAGGACCAGCTCAATGAGCAGTTCTTC. It is translated as CASSAEDQLNEQFF.

The chain has TRBV7-9 and TRBJ2-1, with D possibly TRBD2 on 6 matching bases. The V end lost 4 bases, the J end lost 9 bases, and 19 bases lay between the germline ends. The CDR3 covers 15 residues. Germline-derived CDR1 and CDR2 are SEHNR and FQNEAQ (reference sequence). The chain's CDR3 is CASSSRVPGAVEQFF. CDR3 DNA: TGTGCCAGCAGCTCGCGGGTGCCGGGAGCGGTTGAGCAGTTCTTC.

Remarks on this clone: This sample includes further DNA sequences coding for the same CDR3. The genes are TRBV7-9 and TRBJ1-1, with D perhaps TRBD1 (5 bases). The V and J ends lost 5 bases and 3 bases respectively, with 7 bases between them. The CDR3 contains 12 residues. Looked up from germline, CDR1 is SEHNR and CDR2 is FQNEAQ (reference sequence). CDR3 bases: TGTGCCAGCAGCCCGGGGGACACTGAAGCTTTCTTT. Encoded protein: CASSPGDTEAFF.

The chain joins TRBV28 to TRBJ2-7, with a weak D call TRBD2 (5 bases). This CDR3 has 15 residues. The germline V and J ends were trimmed by 3 bases and 5 bases, with 17 bases remaining between them. The germline gives CDR1 MDHEN, CDR2 SYDVKM. Here the CDR3 reads CASSFYILEGDEQYF. The CDR3 nucleotides are TGTGCCAGCAGTTTCTATATCCTAGAGGGAGACGAGCAGTACTTC.

This sequence joins TRBV7-7 and TRBJ2-2; the match to TRBD2 covers 8 bases. The V and J ends lost 6 bases and 5 bases, in that order; junction bases with no gene match: 8. This CDR3 region has 15 residues. The germline gives CDR1 SSHAT, CDR2 FNYEAQ (reference sequence). CDR3: CASSSGLGSTGELFF. The CDR3, as DNA: TGTGCCAGCAGTTCGGGACTAGGTTCGACCGGGGAGCTGTTTTTT. The complete variable domain, with remaining parts taken from reference TRBV7-7 and TRBJ2-2, reads GAGVSQSPRYKVTKRGQDVTLRCDPISSHATLYWYQQALGQGPEFLTYFNYEAQPDKSGLPSDRFSAERPEGSISTLTIQRTEQRDSAMYRCASSSGLGSTGELFFGEGSRLTVL.

The rearrangement joins TRBV6-1 to TRBJ2-7; 10 nucleotides align to TRBD2. Trimming removed 6 bases from V and 5 bases from J; junction bases left unmatched: 7. Germline-derived CDR1 and CDR2 are MNHNS and SASEGT. The CDR3 runs to 14 residues. This CDR3 reads CASRPGLAIHEQYF. CDR3 nucleotides: TGTGCCAGCAGACCGGGACTAGCGATCCACGAGCAGTACTTC.

The J gene is TRBJ2-2, the V gene TRBV2; 10 bases align to TRBD2. Per germline, CDR1 SNHLY and CDR2 FYNNEI. There are 16 residues in the CDR3. V was pared by 4 bases and J by 6 bases, with 8 bases of the junction left unmatched. This CDR3 is CASSALAGVPAGELFF. Written as DNA, the CDR3 is TGTGCCAGCAGTGCGCTAGCGGGAGTCCCTGCCGGGGAGCTGTTTTTT. Looking up the rest from reference TRBV2 and TRBJ2-2 gives the full variable domain: EPEVTQTPSHQVTQMGQEVILRCVPISNHLYFYWYRQILGQKVEFLVSFYNNEISEKSEIFDDQFSVERPDGSNFTLKIRSTKLEDSAMYFCASSALAGVPAGELFFGEGSRLTVL.

The chain recombines TRBV11-2 with TRBJ2-5; the match to TRBD2 covers 13 bases. The tail of the sequence fits TRBJ2-7 better, so the J call may be wrong. The CDR3 has 15 amino acids. Germline assignment: CDR1 SGHAT and CDR2 FQNNGV. This CDR3 reads CASSLGTSGTYEQYF. CDR3 DNA sequence: TGTGCCAGCAGCTTGGGGACTAGCGGGACCTACGAGCAGTACTTC.

As concerns this clone: Other DNA sequences from this sample encode an identical CDR3 as well. The chain has TRBV11-2 and TRBJ2-7; 8 bases line up with TRBD2. V lost 5 bases, J lost 3 bases, and 3 bases stayed unmatched. The CDR3 is 13 residues long. Germline CDR1 and CDR2: SGHAT and FQNNGV. CDR3 in DNA: TGTGCCAGCAGCCTCAGCGGGAGCTACGAGCAGTACTTC. It encodes CASSLSGSYEQYF.

This sequence joins TRBV13 and TRBJ1-2; D possibly corresponds to TRBD1 (5 bases). Germline CDR1 reads PRHDT; CDR2 reads FYEKMQ (reference sequence). V dropped 4 bases and J dropped 8 bases, with 11 bases sitting between them. The CDR3 runs 12 residues. Written as DNA, the CDR3 is TGTGCCAGCAGCTCCCAGGAGGGGGGCTACACCTTC. Its translation is CASSSQEGGYTF.

This clone was seen once. The chain carries TRBV15 and TRBJ2-7, with 9 nucleotides matching TRBD1. The germline CDR1 and CDR2 sequences are LNHNV and YYDKDF (reference sequence). This CDR3 has 15 amino acids. With 3 bases clipped from V and 3 bases from J, the junction kept 6 bases outside the gene matches. Here the CDR3 DNA reads TGTGCCACCAGCAGCGGGACAGGGACGTACTACGAGCAGTACTTC. This sequence encodes CATSSGTGTYYEQYF.

Only one count was recorded for this clone. The chain recombines TRBV28 with TRBJ2-7, with D possibly TRBD2 on 6 matching bases. There are 15 residues in the CDR3. CDR1 and CDR2 (germline): MDHEN, SYDVKM. Trimming removed 6 bases from V and 4 bases from J, with 19 bases in between. The CDR3 DNA follows: TGTGCCAGCAGCACTCTCGGGACTCTGATTTACGAGCAGTACTTC. Its protein product is CASSTLGTLIYEQYF.

The gene calls are TRBV4-2 and TRBJ2-1; 7 bases line up with TRBD2. Unmatched junction bases numbered 4, after V lost 6 bases and J lost 8 bases. Germline V lookup: CDR1 LGHNA, CDR2 YNFKEQ. CDR3 length: 12 residues. CDR3 loop: CASSSSGDEQFF. The CDR3 region has the DNA TGTGCCAGCAGTTCTAGCGGCGATGAGCAGTTCTTC.

This rearrangement joins TRBV27 to TRBJ2-3; no clear D gene. This CDR3 is built from 14 residues. Trimming pared 3 bases from V and 1 base from J, leaving 8 bases between. Germline lookup yields CDR1 MNHEY and CDR2 SMNVEV (reference sequence). The CDR3 sequence: CASSLGTGTDTQYF. CDR3 bases: TGTGCCAGCAGTTTGGGCACCGGCACAGATACGCAGTATTTT.

The chain has TRBV9 and TRBJ1-5; 10 nucleotides agree with TRBD1. V gave up 3 bases and J gave up 4 bases; unmatched junction bases: 4. The V gene's germline CDR1 is SGDLS and CDR2 YYNGEE. The CDR3 is 15 amino acids. The CDR3 DNA reads as TGTGCCAGCAGCGCCGGGACAGGGGAGAATCAGCCCCAGCATTTT. This translates into CASSAGTGENQPQHF. Based on the CDR3 plus reference TRBV9 and TRBJ1-5, the full variable domain is DSGVTQTPKHLITATGQRVTLRCSPRSGDLSVYWYQQSLDQGLQFLIQYYNGEERAKGNILERFSAQQFPDLHSELNLSSLELGDSALYFCASSAGTGENQPQHFGDGTRLSIL.

The rearrangement joins TRBV10-3 to TRBJ2-7; TRBD1 matches at 9 bases. V trimming: 10 bases; J trimming: 2 bases; junction bases outside the gene matches: 9. Per the germline V gene, CDR1 is ENHRY and CDR2 is SYGVKD. The CDR3 covers 14 residues. The CDR3 is CATQDRGGTYEQYF. CDR3 coding DNA: TGTGCCACACAAGACAGGGGGGGGACCTACGAGCAGTACTTC.

The chain employs TRBV27 and TRBJ2-7, with D possibly matching TRBD2 (6 bases). V lost 4 bases to trimming and J lost 0 bases, with 13 bases between them. Germline CDR1 MNHEY, CDR2 SMNVEV (reference sequence). The CDR3 has 15 amino acids. CDR3 sequence reads: CASSYDGGSSYEQYF. The DNA for the CDR3 is TGTGCCAGCAGTTACGACGGGGGAAGCTCCTACGAGCAGTACTTC.

The rearrangement links TRBV13 to TRBJ2-7; TRBD1 matches at 7 bases. V lost 5 bases, J lost 5 bases, and 3 bases stayed unmatched. The germline CDR1 and CDR2 sequences are PRHDT and FYEKMQ (reference sequence). This CDR3 is 12 amino acids long. This CDR3 is CASSLTGDEQYF. The CDR3 coding sequence is TGTGCCAGCAGCCTAACAGGGGACGAGCAGTACTTC.

The J gene is TRBJ2-2, the V gene TRBV27, with TRBD2 matching over 10 bases. CDR1 is MNHEY and CDR2 is SMNVEV in the germline V gene (reference sequence). This CDR3 contains 16 residues. J gave up 4 bases and V 6 bases, and 8 bases lay outside the gene matches. Here the CDR3 DNA reads TGTGCCAGCAGCCGTACTAGCGGGGAGCTCACCGGGGAGCTGTTTTTT. Translation gives CASSRTSGELTGELFF.

The chain is built from TRBV27 and TRBJ1-4; 9 bases map to TRBD1. V trimming: 5 bases; J trimming: 7 bases; junction bases outside the gene matches: 5. Germline lookup yields CDR1 MNHEY and CDR2 SMNVEV (reference sequence). The CDR3 runs 14 residues. CDR3 protein: CASSTTGGVEKLFF. DNA for the CDR3: TGTGCCAGCAGTACCACAGGGGGCGTTGAAAAACTGTTTTTT.